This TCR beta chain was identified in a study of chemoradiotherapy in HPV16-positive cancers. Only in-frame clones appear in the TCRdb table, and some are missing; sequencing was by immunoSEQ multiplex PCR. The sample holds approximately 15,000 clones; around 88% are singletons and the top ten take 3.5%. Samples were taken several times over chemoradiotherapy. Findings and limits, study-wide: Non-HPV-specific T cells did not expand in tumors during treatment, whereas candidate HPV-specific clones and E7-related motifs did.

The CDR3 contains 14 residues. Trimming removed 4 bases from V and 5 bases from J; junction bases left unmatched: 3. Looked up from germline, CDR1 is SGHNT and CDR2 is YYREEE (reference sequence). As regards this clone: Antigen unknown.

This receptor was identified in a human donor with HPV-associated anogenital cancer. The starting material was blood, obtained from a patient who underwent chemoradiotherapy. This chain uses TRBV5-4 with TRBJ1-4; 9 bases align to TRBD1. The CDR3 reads CASSLGTGNEKLFF. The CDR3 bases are TGTGCCAGCAGCCTCGGGACAGGGAATGAAAAACTGTTTTTT.